This entry is about one T cell receptor (beta chain). These data belong to a study of blood T cells in healthy people across ages. The second PCR ran about 6 to 12 cycles with a sample-barcoded 5' primer and J-beta primers. Each CDR3 protein gets one entry after TCRdb re-called the 5' RACE reads with MiXCR. The sample contains 1,800,000 or so distinct CDR3 sequences, 30% to 40% of which appear only once. This receptor was taken from a human donor in good health. The specimen sequenced was blood.

The CDR3 loop is CSGVAIRDTSYEQYF. CDR3 sequence (DNA): TGCAGCGGCGTAGCGATCCGGGACACTTCCTACGAGCAGTACTTC. The rearrangement uses TRBV29-1 and TRBJ2-4; TRBD1 might be the D (6 bases). Judging by the DNA end, TRBJ2-7 fits better; the J call may be wrong. The CDR3 contains 15 residues. Looked up from germline, CDR1 is SQVTM and CDR2 is ANQGSEA.